A selection of T cell receptor beta chains follows, all from one sample in a study of metastatic and nonmetastatic thyroid tumors. TCRdb re-called clones via MiXCR from the PCR reads. Here the sample spans tens of thousands of clones, roughly 15% being singletons. Sequencing used tumor tissue. The receptors were sampled from a female donor with papillary thyroid cancer or a benign thyroid nodule (not recorded which). Some clones in this sample may be carry-over from other donors' samples. Each CDR3 is given without its conserved first and last residue.

len	v_gene	j_gene	CDR3aa
11	TRBV6-1	TRBJ1-5	ASRAGWDQPQH
10	TRBV3-1	TRBJ2-1	ASSHTGGEQF
12	TRBV9	TRBJ2-5	ASSLRDFQETQY
11	TRBV10-3	TRBJ1-1	AISEEINTEAF
14	TRBV6-5	TRBJ2-1	ASSYSGLAGGGEQF
11	TRBV14	TRBJ1-2	ASSQVRRDGYT
13	TRBV6-1	TRBJ2-1	ASTTKEGAGVEQF
9	TRBV7-9	TRBJ1-2	ASSLLGGYT
11	TRBV12-3/TRBV12-4	TRBJ2-7	ASSRNRGYEQY
14	TRBV10-3	TRBJ2-1	AISSSDPNSGNGQF
12	TRBV5-1	TRBJ1-2	ASRHGTGGYGYT
10	TRBV5-1	TRBJ2-7	ASSLDRGEQY
14	TRBV20-1	TRBJ2-3	SAETSGRGSTDTQY
13	TRBV5-1	TRBJ2-5	ASTPQTGSKETQY
12	TRBV20-1	TRBJ2-7	SALLMGSSYEQY
11	TRBV5-1	TRBJ2-1	ASSLGDRDEGL
14	TRBV11-3	TRBJ1-6	ASSLEEVILDSPLH
10	TRBV9	TRBJ1-1	ASSPGGLEAF
9	TRBV2	TRBJ2-5	ASILAGGVY
12	TRBV20-1	TRBJ2-2	SAFSGPSAVELF
12	TRBV20-1	TRBJ1-6	SASRQGSNSPLH
14	TRBV20-1	TRBJ1-5	SVRPLTYPLNQPQH
12	TRBV20-1	TRBJ2-5	SARGGCYEQTQY
13	TRBV3-1	TRBJ2-1	ASSDRPYSYNEQF
13	TRBV20-1	TRBJ1-2	SATNRRERNYGYT
11	TRBV6-6	TRBJ1-2	ASSYGWGSGYT
13	TRBV9	TRBJ2-3	ASIPTPGSTDTQY
14	TRBV11-2	TRBJ2-5	ASSLEGASAQETQY
14	TRBV5-5	TRBJ2-5	ASSLELAGGRETQY
13	TRBV19	TRBJ2-7	ASSIGAGGTYEQY
11	TRBV3-1	TRBJ2-7	ASSAGLRYEQY
12	TRBV20-1	TRBJ1-3	SARRGGSGNTIY
13	TRBV6-1	TRBJ1-6	ASSLGGMDSSPLH
11	TRBV20-1	TRBJ2-7	SARTTSRYEQY
12	TRBV6-1	TRBJ2-7	ATPPVAGDDEQY
11	TRBV2	TRBJ2-7	ASGGGGLKEQY
13	TRBV20-1	TRBJ2-7	SARDRLVPTYEQY
17	TRBV27	TRBJ2-3	ASSLSRVGAWKITDTQY